These T cell receptor beta chains were read from a single sample in a study of T cell responses to AZD1222 COVID-19 vaccine. Clones were sequenced by immunoSEQ multiplex PCR, and TCRdb holds only the in-frame ones, with some missing. The data show 85,000 to 90,000 clones, 70% to 90% seen once. The sample consisted of peripheral blood, taken on day 0 of AZD1222 vaccination. Receptors were obtained from an adult in good health. The CDR3 runs from the conserved cysteine through the conserved F or W. Fields, in order: J gene, D gene, V gene, clone size, CDR3 protein, CDR3 DNA. D genes are given only for firm matches. Clone size, where shown, is once, few, many, or a class for clones that have expanded.

TRBJ1-6	TRBD1	TRBV7-2	-	CASSPFRGGNNSPLHF	TGTGCCAGCAGCCCTTTCAGGGGGGGGAATAATTCACCCCTCCACTTT
TRBJ2-4	-	TRBV10-3	-	CATTQGGGNIQYF	TGTGCCACGACTCAGGGGGGAGGAAACATTCAGTACTTC
TRBJ2-7	TRBD2	TRBV5-1	-	CASSLDGASGTSYEQYF	TGCGCCAGCAGCTTGGATGGTGCTAGCGGGACCTCCTACGAGCAGTACTTC
TRBJ2-5	-	TRBV28	-	CASSLNGQETQYF	TGTGCCAGCAGTTTAAACGGGCAAGAGACCCAGTACTTC
TRBJ2-5	-	TRBV18	-	CASSPSKAWETQYF	TGTGCCAGCTCTCCCTCTAAGGCGTGGGAGACCCAGTACTTC
TRBJ2-7	-	TRBV18	-	CASSPWPGEQYF	TGTGCCAGCTCACCATGGCCCGGAGAGCAGTACTTC
TRBJ2-3	TRBD2	TRBV30	-	CAWSVRASGGTDTQYF	TGTGCCTGGAGTGTACGAGCTAGCGGGGGCACAGATACGCAGTATTTT
TRBJ2-7	-	TRBV7-9	-	CASSPRGGGHPFYEQYF	TGTGCCAGCAGCCCTAGGGGAGGGGGACACCCTTTCTACGAGCAGTACTTC
TRBJ1-4	-	TRBV7-9	-	CASTPNGNEKLFF	TGTGCCAGCACCCCGAATGGGAATGAAAAACTGTTTTTT
TRBJ1-1	-	TRBV6-5	-	CASMGGTEAFF	TGTGCCAGCATGGGGGGCACTGAAGCTTTCTTT
TRBJ1-6	-	TRBV14	-	CASSQPHSPLHF	TGTGCCAGCAGCCAACCTCATTCACCCCTCCACTTT
TRBJ1-4	-	TRBV18	-	CASSPGTNEKLFF	TGTGCCAGCTCACCAGGGACGAATGAAAAACTGTTTTTT
TRBJ2-5	-	TRBV27	-	CASSLVGVTGRETQYF	TGTGCCAGCAGTTTAGTGGGCGTAACAGGGAGGGAGACCCAGTACTTC
TRBJ2-1	-	TRBV5-1	-	CATQEDNEQFF	TGCGCCACCCAGGAAGACAATGAGCAGTTCTTC
TRBJ2-6	TRBD1	TRBV9	-	CASSAGTGGPGGANVLTF	TGTGCCAGCAGCGCCGGGACAGGGGGCCCTGGTGGGGCCAACGTCCTGACTTTC
TRBJ2-1	TRBD2	TRBV11-2	-	CASSYRVPTGTSGTGQFF	TGTGCCAGCAGCTACAGAGTGCCTACCGGGACTAGCGGGACTGGGCAGTTCTTC
TRBJ1-2	-	TRBV6-1	-	CASSETGTYGYTF	TGTGCCAGCAGTGAAACGGGTACCTATGGCTACACCTTC
TRBJ2-6	-	TRBV7-9	-	CASSTFAGSGANVLTF	TGTGCCAGCAGCACTTTTGCGGGTTCTGGGGCCAACGTCCTGACTTTC
TRBJ1-2	-	TRBV19	medium-sized	CASSGGQAANYGYTF	TGTGCCAGTAGTGGGGGACAAGCAGCTAACTATGGCTACACCTTC
TRBJ2-3	TRBD2	TRBV28	-	CASSSLAGGTDTQYF	TGTGCCAGCAGTTCACTAGCGGGAGGCACAGATACGCAGTATTTT
TRBJ2-7	TRBD1	TRBV5-1	-	CASSLIQGDREQYF	TGCGCCAGCAGCTTGATTCAGGGGGACAGGGAGCAGTACTTC
TRBJ1-2	-	TRBV6-2/TRBV6-3	few	CASSYNYRANYGYTF	TGTGCCAGCAGTTACAACTACAGGGCCAACTATGGCTACACCTTC
TRBJ2-2	-	TRBV10-1	-	CASGTANTGELFF	TGCGCCAGCGGGACTGCAAACACCGGGGAGCTGTTTTTT
TRBJ2-2	-	TRBV3-1/TRBV3-2	-	CASSQGTGELFF	TGTGCCAGCAGCCAAGGCACCGGGGAGCTGTTTTTT
TRBJ1-1	TRBD1	TRBV9	once	CASSPTTGGLNTEAFF	TGTGCCAGCAGCCCTACCACAGGGGGGTTGAACACTGAAGCTTTCTTT
TRBJ2-1	TRBD2	TRBV4-3	-	CASSQDASSGFYEQFF	TGCGCCAGCAGCCAAGATGCATCTAGCGGGTTTTATGAGCAGTTCTTC
TRBJ2-7	-	TRBV11-3	-	CASSCRGGESYEQYF	TGTGCCAGCAGCTGCAGAGGGGGTGAATCCTACGAGCAGTACTTC
TRBJ1-6	-	TRBV5-4	-	CASSLPRGGPGNSPLHF	TGTGCCAGCAGCTTGCCACGCGGGGGGCCAGGAAATTCACCCCTCCACTTT
TRBJ1-5	TRBD1	TRBV18	few	CASSTSGGQGNQPQHF	TGTGCCAGCTCAACCTCAGGGGGCCAGGGGAATCAGCCCCAGCATTTT
TRBJ1-1	TRBD1	TRBV19	-	CASSTLRDRSRNTEAFF	TGTGCCAGTAGTACGCTCCGGGACAGGAGCCGGAACACTGAAGCTTTCTTT
TRBJ1-2	-	TRBV25-1	few	CASSASTGYNYGYTF	TGTGCCAGCAGTGCAAGTACAGGATATAACTATGGCTACACCTTC
TRBJ2-1	TRBD2	TRBV7-9	-	CASSSPSGRGNEQFF	TGTGCCAGCAGCTCCCCTAGCGGGAGAGGAAATGAGCAGTTCTTC
TRBJ2-1	TRBD2	TRBV19	-	CASSMMGQRTSVTFNEQFF	TGTGCCAGTAGTATGATGGGACAGCGGACTAGCGTGACGTTCAATGAGCAGTTCTTC
TRBJ2-2	-	TRBV6-4	-	CASSEGGVDTGELFF	TGTGCCAGCAGTGAAGGCGGGGTGGACACCGGGGAGCTGTTTTTT
TRBJ2-1	-	TRBV7-9	-	CASSPDTYNEQFF	TGTGCCAGCAGCCCTGACACCTACAATGAGCAGTTCTTC
TRBJ2-1	TRBD1	TRBV6-5	once	CASSGTGGANEQFF	TGTGCCAGCTCCGGGACAGGGGGCGCGAATGAGCAGTTCTTC
TRBJ2-1	TRBD1	TRBV5-8	-	CASSYRGPNEQFF	TGTGCCAGCAGCTACAGGGGGCCCAATGAGCAGTTCTTC
TRBJ2-7	TRBD1	TRBV27	-	CASSFGQGASSYEQYF	TGTGCCAGCAGTTTCGGACAGGGGGCCTCCTCCTACGAGCAGTACTTC
TRBJ2-2	-	TRBV5-6	-	CASSLGRRGHTGELFF	TGTGCCAGCAGCTTGGGGCGGAGGGGGCACACCGGGGAGCTGTTTTTT
TRBJ2-1	-	TRBV7-2	-	CASSLMTYEQFF	TGTGCCAGCAGCTTAATGACTTATGAGCAGTTCTTC